The 7 T cell receptor beta chains presented below share a single source sample, sequenced in a study of technical replicates of blood from a few donors. The assay was immunoSEQ multiplex PCR, and TCRdb's table has in-frame clones only and misses some. The table has about 83,000 clones, under 95% seen once. The sample consisted of T cells isolated from PBMCs. The receptor source for this set is a human donor in good health.

The J gene is TRBJ1-1, the V gene TRBV11-3; D is perhaps TRBD1 (6 bases). CDR1 and CDR2 (germline): SGHNT, YENEEA. Trimming cost V 8 bases and J 4 bases, with 11 bases left between them. The CDR3 is 12 amino acids. In nucleotides, the CDR3 is TGTGCCAGCCAGGGGTACGGCACTGAAGCTTTCTTT. Protein: CASQGYGTEAFF.

The chain recombines TRBV5-1 with TRBJ2-5; the match to TRBD2 covers 9 bases. The germline V gene encodes CDR1 SGHRS and CDR2 YFSETQ. This CDR3 is built from 16 residues. Unmatched junction bases numbered 15, after V lost 5 bases and J lost 7 bases. The CDR3 DNA reads TGCGCCAGCAGTTGGGCCGATAGCGGGAGTTCGGGGACCCAGTACTTC. Encoded protein: CASSWADSGSSGTQYF.

The chain carries TRBV4-2 and TRBJ2-2, with D possibly TRBD1 on 5 matching bases. The CDR3 spans 16 residues. Looked up from germline, CDR1 is LGHNA and CDR2 is YNFKEQ. Trimming shortened V by 5 bases and J by 1 base, and 14 bases separated the two germline ends. CDR3 sequence reads: CASSEPRGENTGELFF. For the CDR3, the DNA is TGTGCCAGCAGCGAACCTAGGGGTGAGAACACCGGGGAGCTGTTTTTT.

V and J are TRBV27 and TRBJ2-7, with no clear D. The CDR3 spans 13 residues. The V and J ends lost 5 bases and 4 bases respectively, with 12 bases between them. The germline V gene has CDR1 MNHEY and CDR2 SMNVEV (reference sequence). In nucleotides, the CDR3 is TGTGCCAGCAGTATAAGTGTCTATTACGAGCAGTACTTC. It is translated as CASSISVYYEQYF.

The chain employs TRBV29-1 and TRBJ1-1; no firm D call. CDR3 size: 12 residues. V was clipped by 3 bases and J by 10 bases, with 15 bases between them. CDR1 and CDR2 from the germline V gene are SQVTM and ANQGSEA. CDR3 region: CSVDPGGLVAFF. In DNA, the CDR3 is TGCAGCGTTGATCCGGGTGGGTTAGTAGCTTTCTTT.

The chain joins TRBV28 to TRBJ1-4; D perhaps matches TRBD1 (5 bases). From germline, CDR1 is MDHEN and CDR2 SYDVKM. The CDR3 totals 15 residues. Deletions cut 6 bases from V and 7 bases from J, with 18 bases between. For the CDR3, the DNA is TGTGCCAGCAGCCAAGAGGGGCGGGGGGGTGAAAAACTGTTTTTT. It is translated as CASSQEGRGGEKLFF.

The rearrangement uses TRBV9 and TRBJ2-2; 7 bases line up with TRBD2. The CDR3 length is 15 residues. The V gene end was trimmed by 0 bases and the J gene end by 6 bases; junction bases not matched to a gene: 5. Germline V gene data show CDR1 as SGDLS and CDR2 as YYNGEE. DNA of the CDR3: TGTGCCAGCAGCGTAGGGGGGGAGGGATCCGGGGAGCTGTTTTTT. Amino acids: CASSVGGEGSGELFF.